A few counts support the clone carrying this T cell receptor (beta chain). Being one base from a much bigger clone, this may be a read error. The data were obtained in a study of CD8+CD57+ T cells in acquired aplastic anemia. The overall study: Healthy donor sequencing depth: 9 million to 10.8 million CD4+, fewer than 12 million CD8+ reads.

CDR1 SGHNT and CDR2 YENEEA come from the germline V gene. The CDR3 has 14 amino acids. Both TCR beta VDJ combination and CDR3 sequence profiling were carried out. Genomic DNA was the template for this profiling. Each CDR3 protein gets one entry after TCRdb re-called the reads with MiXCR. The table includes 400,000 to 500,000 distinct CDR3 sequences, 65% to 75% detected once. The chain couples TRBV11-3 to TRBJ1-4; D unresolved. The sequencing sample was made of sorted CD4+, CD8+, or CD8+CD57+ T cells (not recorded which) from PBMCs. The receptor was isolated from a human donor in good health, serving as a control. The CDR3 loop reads CTSSPGYSDEKLFF. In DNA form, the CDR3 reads TGTACCAGCAGCCCCGGCTATTCTGATGAAAAACTGTTTTTT. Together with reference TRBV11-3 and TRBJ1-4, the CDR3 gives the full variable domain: EAGVVQSPRYKIIEKKQPVAFWCNPISGHNTLYWYLQNLGQGPELLIRYENEEAVDDSQLPKDRFSAERLKGVDSTLKIQPAELGDSAVYLCTSSPGYSDEKLFFGSGTQLSVL.